Shown below are 3 T cell receptor beta chains from a single sample sequenced in a study of metastatic and nonmetastatic thyroid tumors. Thyroid surgery took place with no prior treatment in any patient. TCRdb re-called clones from the PCR reads using MiXCR. The table shows around 16,000 clones, with about 35% occurring only once. Sequenced sample: tumor tissue. The origin of the receptors is a male donor with papillary thyroid cancer or a benign thyroid nodule (not recorded which). Some clones in this sample may be carry-over from other donors' samples.

The CDR3 DNA is TGTGCCAGCAGTGACTCCCTGGGATCAGGCTACGAGCAGTACTTC. Encoded protein: CASSDSLGSGYEQYF. This sequence joins TRBV6-4 and TRBJ2-7; D gene ambiguous. The V end was cut by 0 bases, the J end by 3 bases, with 12 bases between. The germline gives CDR1 MRHNA, CDR2 SNTAGT. The CDR3 loop spans 15 amino acids.

Remarks on this clone: One end of the junction does not line up with germline, which may come from a read error. The chain carries TRBV27 and TRBJ2-5, with D tentatively TRBD1 (6 bases). This CDR3 is built from 15 residues. Germline CDR1 is MNHEY and CDR2 is SMNVEV (reference sequence). CDR3 residues: CASSYTTGTQQTQYF. The CDR3 DNA is TGTGCCAGCAGTTACACAACAGGGACCCAACAGACCCAGTACTTC.

This chain joins TRBV20-1 and TRBJ1-2; D is unclear. The V end was cut by 0 bases, the J end by 3 bases, with 14 bases between. The germline V gene encodes CDR1 DFQATT and CDR2 SNEGSKA (reference sequence). This CDR3 contains 15 residues. CDR3 sequence reads: CSARDSGSWYYGYTF. In DNA, the CDR3 is TGCAGTGCTAGAGACTCCGGGTCCTGGTACTATGGCTACACCTTC.